This T cell receptor (beta chain) was captured in a study of regulatory T cells in long-lasting Graves disease. Specified time point: persistent/refractory GD, antithyroid drugs over 5 years with positive TRAb. From RNA extracted from PBMCs, the TCR library was made. Many counts were recorded for this clonotype. TCR beta libraries were built with iRepertoire HTBI primers and Arm-PCR of CDR3 regions. TCRdb used MiXCR to reprocess the multiplex PCR reads, holding one entry per CDR3 protein. The sample includes 700,000 or so distinct CDR3 sequences, approximately 29% of them seen just once. V was pared by 4 bases and J by 6 bases, with 9 bases between. Germline CDR1 reads SNHLY; CDR2 reads FYNNEI. The CDR3 length is 12 residues.

The sample was peripheral blood mononuclear cells (PBMCs), taken when the disease was refractory, from a patient treated with antithyroid drugs. The chain employs TRBV2 and TRBJ1-2; D unresolved. This receptor was obtained from a female donor with Graves disease. CDR3 residues: CASSVLRDGYTF. The CDR3 DNA reads as TGTGCCAGCAGTGTTCTTCGGGATGGCTACACCTTC.